This passage covers 27 T cell receptor beta chains from one sample sequenced in a study of blood T cell repertoires in COVID-19 (dated by TCRdb to 2018 to 2020). Library generation was performed with the immunoSEQ multiplex PCR assay. TCRdb re-hosts the immuneACCESS table, in-frame sequences only. Its copies lack some clones; in the studies checked, an unresolved V gene accounts for under half of them, and the cause for the rest is not known. Within this sample are 180,000 or so clones, with around four fifths of them counted one time only. Clones ranked in the top ten supply 4.4% of the sample. The material sequenced was PBMCs or T cells enriched from blood (not recorded which). All receptors come from a woman in her fifties or sixties who had recovered from COVID-19.

The chain uses TRBV12-3 or TRBV12-4 and TRBJ1-4, with D hard to call. V shed 10 bases and J shed 2 bases, with 11 bases lying between them. The CDR3 extends over 13 amino acids. CDR3 region: CATRGYTNEKLFF. The CDR3 nucleotides read TGTGCCACCCGAGGGTATACTAATGAAAAACTGTTTTTT.

The rearrangement uses TRBV19 and TRBJ1-2; tentative D call: TRBD1 (6 bases). With 6 bases removed from V and 4 bases from J, the gap between germline ends came to 18 bases. Germline V gene sequence: CDR1 LNHDA, CDR2 SQIVND (reference sequence). CDR3 size: 15 residues. The CDR3 region has the DNA TGTGCCAGTAGGAAGGGGGTCGGACGACTCTATGGCTACACCTTC. Residues: CASRKGVGRLYGYTF.

The rearrangement joins TRBV6-5 to TRBJ1-1, with D perhaps matching TRBD1 (5 bases). Germline CDR1 is MNHEY and CDR2 is SVGAGI. CDR3 length: 11 amino acids. The CDR3 reads CAARGNTEAFF. CDR3 bases: TGTGCTGCAAGGGGGAACACTGAAGCTTTCTTT.

This chain connects TRBV10-1 to TRBJ1-5; 7 bases are a match to TRBD1. The trim removed 0 bases at V and 6 bases at J, leaving 5 bases unmatched. The CDR3 runs to 15 residues. Germline-derived CDR1 and CDR2 are WNHNN and SYGVQD (reference sequence). The CDR3 here is CASSESTGFCQPQHF. CDR3 nucleotides: TGCGCCAGCAGTGAGTCGACAGGGTTTTGTCAGCCCCAGCATTTT.

The chain carries TRBV28 and TRBJ2-3, with TRBD1 matching over 10 bases. The junction had 8 bases not matched to a gene; V was cut back by 6 bases and J by 2 bases. Germline assignment: CDR1 MDHEN and CDR2 SYDVKM. This CDR3 region has 16 residues. The CDR3 loop reads CASSKDRGEITDTQYF. Written as DNA, the CDR3 is TGTGCCAGCAGCAAGGACAGGGGGGAAATCACAGATACGCAGTATTTT.

The chain combines TRBV10-1 with TRBJ1-5; TRBD1 matches 7 bases. Germline V gene sequence: CDR1 WNHNN, CDR2 SYGVQD (reference sequence). J was trimmed by 2 bases and V by 11 bases; bases with no gene match: 6. The length of the CDR3 is 13 residues. As DNA, the CDR3 is TGCGCCCGGGCTGGGACAGGCAATCAGCCCCAGCATTTT. Translated: CARAGTGNQPQHF.

The chain uses TRBV13 and TRBJ1-3, with a weak D call TRBD1 (5 bases). Germline V gives CDR1 PRHDT, CDR2 FYEKMQ (reference sequence). The CDR3 extends over 12 amino acids. V was cut by 0 bases and J by 8 bases, with 5 bases left in between. CDR3 in amino acids: CASSLGGDTIYF. CDR3 coding DNA: TGTGCCAGCAGCTTAGGAGGGGACACCATATATTTT.

This rearrangement joins TRBV28 to TRBJ2-7, with 10 bases identical to TRBD2. This CDR3 is 15 amino acids long. Unmatched junction bases numbered 13, after V lost 5 bases and J lost 9 bases. CDR1 and CDR2 (germline): MDHEN, SYDVKM. The CDR3 here is CASSPRMLAGAGQYV. CDR3 nucleotides: TGTGCCAGCAGTCCACGAATGCTAGCGGGAGCTGGGCAGTACGTC.

This clone was observed a single time. V usage is TRBV7-9 and J usage is TRBJ1-4; 7 bases line up with TRBD1. CDR3 length: 15 residues. From germline, CDR1 is SEHNR and CDR2 FQNEAQ (reference sequence). Trimming removed 5 bases from V and 8 bases from J; junction bases left unmatched: 11. In nucleotides, the CDR3 is TGTGCCAGCAGCGTACAGACAGGGATCGGGGAAAAACTGTTTTTT. This codes for CASSVQTGIGEKLFF.

This clone was detected only a few times. The gene calls are TRBV6-4 and TRBJ2-1; the match to TRBD1 covers 9 bases. The junction had 7 bases not matched to a gene; V was cut back by 6 bases and J by 4 bases. Germline V gives CDR1 MRHNA, CDR2 SNTAGT. The CDR3 extends over 15 amino acids. CDR3 residues: CASSSDRGGYNEQFF. The CDR3 nucleotides are TGTGCCAGCAGCTCCGACAGGGGGGGTTACAATGAGCAGTTCTTC.

The chain links TRBV5-1 to TRBJ1-6, with 7 bases aligning to TRBD1. With V trimmed by 3 bases and J by 11 bases, 8 bases remained unmatched. This CDR3 contains 14 residues. Per germline, CDR1 SGHRS and CDR2 YFSETQ. Here the CDR3 reads CASSSLRDRPPLHF. The CDR3 nucleotides are TGCGCCAGCAGCTCTCTCCGGGACAGACCACCCCTCCACTTT.

This rearrangement joins TRBV4-3 to TRBJ1-6; D may be TRBD1 (5 bases). Germline lookup yields CDR1 LGHNA and CDR2 YSLEER. The V and J ends lost 0 bases and 6 bases respectively, with 12 bases between them. The CDR3 is 16 residues long. CDR3 DNA: TGCGCCAGCAGCCAAGAAGTGGGGACTCTTAATTCACCCCTCCACTTT. Translation: CASSQEVGTLNSPLHF.

This clone was found a few times. The chain links TRBV5-4 to TRBJ2-1, with 10 bases fitting TRBD1. This CDR3 has 16 residues. The ends lost 4 bases at V and 4 bases at J; junction bases unmatched: 8. CDR1 SGHNT and CDR2 YYREEE come from the germline V gene (reference sequence). CDR3: CASSINDRGRYNEQFF. CDR3 DNA sequence: TGTGCCAGCAGCATAAATGACAGGGGGCGATACAATGAGCAGTTCTTC.

The V and J genes are TRBV6-4 and TRBJ2-7; 11 nucleotides match TRBD2. CDR1 and CDR2 (germline): MRHNA, SNTAGT. V dropped 7 bases and J dropped 6; count of bases not matched to a gene: 8. The CDR3 sequence is 14 residues long. The CDR3 bases are TGTGCCAGCAACGGAGGTAGCGGGGGGGTCGAGCAGTACGTC. Its protein product is CASNGGSGGVEQYV.

The CDR3 sequence: CSLSDRETQYF. The CDR3 DNA reads as TGCAGTCTCAGCGATCGGGAGACCCAGTACTTC. The rearrangement joins TRBV20-1 to TRBJ2-5; D not certain. The germline V gene has CDR1 DFQATT and CDR2 SNEGSKA (reference sequence). The CDR3 runs 11 residues. V was trimmed by 8 bases and J by 5 bases, leaving 12 bases between them.

The J gene is TRBJ1-1, the V gene TRBV2, with D possibly being TRBD1 (6 bases). The germline CDR1 and CDR2 sequences are SNHLY and FYNNEI. The CDR3 extends over 14 amino acids. Between the trimmed V and J ends, which lost 2 bases and 5 bases, there was a span of 12 bases. Here the CDR3 DNA reads TGTGCCAGCAGTGAATTCCTGCAGGGGACTGAAGCTTTCTTT. This codes for CASSEFLQGTEAFF.

The chain joins TRBV6-5 to TRBJ1-5, with 9 bases identical to TRBD1. Germline CDR1 and CDR2: MNHEY and SVGAGI. Unmatched junction bases numbered 9, after V lost 5 bases and J lost 7 bases. The CDR3 is made up of 15 amino acids. CDR3 sequence: CASSTGGFDTQPQHF. CDR3 coding DNA: TGTGCCAGCAGTACAGGGGGCTTCGATACACAGCCCCAGCATTTT.

This clone appeared a single time. The V and J genes are TRBV19 and TRBJ2-3, with TRBD2 matching 8 bases. V was pared by 4 bases and J by 3 bases, with 9 bases of the junction left unmatched. Germline-derived CDR1 and CDR2 are LNHDA and SQIVND (reference sequence). The CDR3 has 16 residues. CDR3 coding DNA: TGTGCCAGTAGTAACCGGGGGGGTTTCGTGACAGATACGCAGTATTTT. This codes for CASSNRGGFVTDTQYF. The whole variable domain, filled in from reference TRBV19 and TRBJ2-3, reads DGGITQSPKYLFRKEGQNVTLSCEQNLNHDAMYWYRQDPGQGLRLIYYSQIVNDFQKGDIAEGYSVSREKKESFPLTVTSAQKNPTAFYLCASSNRGGFVTDTQYFGPGTRLTVL.

The V gene is TRBV7-9, the J gene TRBJ1-4; D gene ambiguous. This CDR3 has 15 amino acids. Germline values: CDR1 SEHNR, CDR2 FQNEAQ (reference sequence). V dropped 1 base and J dropped 4 bases, with 10 bases sitting between them. The CDR3 nucleotides read TGTGCCAGCAGCTTAGAGTCGGTCTTTAATGAAAAACTGTTTTTT. It yields the protein CASSLESVFNEKLFF.

The chain couples TRBV6-5 to TRBJ1-6; tentative D call: TRBD1 (5 bases). V dropped 0 bases and J dropped 11 bases, with 5 bases sitting between them. In germline, CDR1 is MNHEY, CDR2 SVGAGI. The CDR3 runs 12 residues. The CDR3 is CASSYSGAPLHF. CDR3 DNA: TGTGCCAGCAGTTACTCAGGGGCACCCCTCCACTTT.

In regard to this clone: The junction shows a germline mismatch at one end, possibly a read error. The V call is TRBV6-1, the J call TRBJ1-5; 8 bases fit TRBD1. CDR1 MNHNS and CDR2 SASEGT come from the germline V gene. The CDR3 has 15 residues. CDR3: CASSEGQGVYQPQHF. The CDR3 DNA reads TGTGCCAGCAGCGAAGGACAGGGCGTTTATCAGCCCCAGCATTTT.

The V gene is TRBV29-1, the J gene TRBJ1-5; tentative D call: TRBD1 (6 bases). V dropped 5 bases and J dropped 3 bases, with 14 bases sitting between them. Germline CDR1 reads SQVTM; CDR2 reads ANQGSEA. CDR3 length equals 14 residues. CDR3 sequence reads: CSVWDGTPNQPQHF. Here the CDR3 DNA reads TGCAGCGTTTGGGACGGGACACCCAATCAGCCCCAGCATTTT.

This clone was counted a single time. This chain links TRBV11-2 with TRBJ2-3, with 9 bases lining up with TRBD2. The germline V gene has CDR1 SGHAT and CDR2 FQNNGV. With 3 bases clipped from V and 3 bases from J, the junction kept 7 bases outside the gene matches. This CDR3 is 16 amino acids long. Written as DNA, the CDR3 is TGTGCCAGCAGCTTCCCAGCGGGAGGAGGGACAGATACGCAGTATTTT. It yields the protein CASSFPAGGGTDTQYF.

The CDR3 is CASSTGQGLDQPQHF. The DNA for the CDR3 is TGTGCCAGCAGCACGGGACAGGGCCTGGATCAGCCCCAGCATTTT. V and J are TRBV7-9 and TRBJ1-5; 9 nucleotides agree with TRBD1. Per the germline V gene, CDR1 is SEHNR and CDR2 is FQNEAQ (reference sequence). With 5 bases clipped from V and 5 bases from J, the junction kept 7 bases outside the gene matches. The CDR3 consists of 15 residues.

The chain combines TRBV6-2 or TRBV6-3 with TRBJ2-3; 7 bases match TRBD2. This CDR3 region has 16 residues. Germline assignment: CDR1 MNHEY and CDR2 SVGEGT. J was trimmed by 1 base and V by 5 bases; bases with no gene match: 9. The CDR3 loop reads CASSDYGTTGTDTQYF. The CDR3 coding sequence is TGTGCCAGCAGTGACTACGGGACTACCGGCACAGATACGCAGTATTTT.

V is TRBV6-5 and J is TRBJ2-7; 8 positions agree with TRBD1. The CDR3 runs 14 residues. The ends lost 5 bases at V and 4 bases at J; junction bases unmatched: 7. Germline V gives CDR1 MNHEY, CDR2 SVGAGI. The CDR3 here is CASSPGQGIYEQYV. The DNA of the CDR3 is TGTGCCAGCAGTCCTGGACAGGGAATATACGAGCAGTACGTC.

The chain employs TRBV27 and TRBJ2-4, with D unclear. The ends were cut back, 3 bases at V and 0 bases at J, with 9 bases in the middle. The germline gives CDR1 MNHEY, CDR2 SMNVEV (reference sequence). This CDR3 contains 15 residues. In DNA form, the CDR3 reads TGTGCCAGCAGTTTCAGGTCGCAAGCCAAAAACATTCAGTACTTC. It is translated as CASSFRSQAKNIQYF.